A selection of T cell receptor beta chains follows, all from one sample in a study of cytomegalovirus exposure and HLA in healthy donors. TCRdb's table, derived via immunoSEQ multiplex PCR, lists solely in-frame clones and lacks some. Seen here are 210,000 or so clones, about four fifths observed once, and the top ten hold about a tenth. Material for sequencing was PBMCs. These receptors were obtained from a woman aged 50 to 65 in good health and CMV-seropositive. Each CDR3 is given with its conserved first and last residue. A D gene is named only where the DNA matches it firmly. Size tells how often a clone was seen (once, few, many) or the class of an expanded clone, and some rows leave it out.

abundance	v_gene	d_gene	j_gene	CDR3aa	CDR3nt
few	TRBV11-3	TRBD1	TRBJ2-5	CASSLGTGMETQYF	TGTGCCAGCAGCTTAGGGACAGGGATGGAGACCCAGTACTTC
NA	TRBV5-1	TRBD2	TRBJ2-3	CASSLIPSGLTDTQYF	TGCGCCAGCAGCTTGATTCCTAGCGGACTCACAGATACGCAGTATTTT
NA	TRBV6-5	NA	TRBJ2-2	CASRYTSPNTGELFF	TGTGCCAGCAGATATACTTCGCCGAACACCGGGGAGCTGTTTTTT
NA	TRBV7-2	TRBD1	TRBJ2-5	CASSLVDREEETQYF	TGTGCCAGCAGCTTAGTGGACAGGGAGGAAGAGACCCAGTACTTC
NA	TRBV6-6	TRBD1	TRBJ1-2	CASARTGNYGYTF	TGTGCCAGCGCTCGGACAGGGAACTATGGCTACACCTTC
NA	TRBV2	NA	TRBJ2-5	CASRIGPTTKETQYF	TGTGCCAGCAGGATTGGACCGACTACCAAAGAGACCCAGTACTTC
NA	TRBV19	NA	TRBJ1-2	CASSIIEQGLGYTF	TGTGCCAGTAGTATAATCGAACAGGGCCTTGGCTACACCTTC
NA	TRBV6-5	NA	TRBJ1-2	CASRRSGQSNYGYTF	TGTGCCAGCAGACGAAGTGGACAGTCTAACTATGGCTACACCTTC
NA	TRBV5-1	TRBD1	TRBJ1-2	CASSLMPGQGEGYTF	TGCGCCAGCAGCTTGATGCCCGGACAGGGGGAGGGCTACACCTTC
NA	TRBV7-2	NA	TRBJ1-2	CASSLSTETNYGYTF	TGTGCCAGCAGCTTATCGACAGAAACTAACTATGGCTACACCTTC
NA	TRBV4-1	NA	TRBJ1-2	CASSPLPGDYGYTF	TGCGCCAGCAGCCCCCTTCCAGGGGACTATGGCTACACCTTC
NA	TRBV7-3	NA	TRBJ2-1	CASSRLFNNEQFF	TGTGCCAGCAGCAGACTTTTCAACAATGAGCAGTTCTTC
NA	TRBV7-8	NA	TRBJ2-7	CASSLGHRKYEQYF	TGTGCCAGCAGCCTTGGACATCGTAAATACGAGCAGTACTTC
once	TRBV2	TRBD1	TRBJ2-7	CASSDPGTGTYEQYF	TGTGCCAGCAGCGATCCCGGGACAGGGACCTACGAGCAGTACTTC
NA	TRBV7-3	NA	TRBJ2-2	CASSSRNTGELFF	TGTGCCAGCAGCTCCAGGAACACCGGGGAGCTGTTTTTT
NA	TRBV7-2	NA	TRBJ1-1	CASSPLARMNTEAFF	TGTGCCAGCAGCCCGCTGGCGCGGATGAACACTGAAGCTTTCTTT
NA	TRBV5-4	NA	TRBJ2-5	CASSLGYGQEGETQYF	TGTGCCAGCAGCTTGGGGTACGGACAGGAGGGGGAGACCCAGTACTTC
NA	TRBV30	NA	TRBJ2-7	CAWSHAMGASSYEQYF	TGTGCCTGGAGCCACGCGATGGGGGCCAGCTCCTACGAGCAGTACTTC
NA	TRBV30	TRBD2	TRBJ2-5	CAWSGGLAGGQTQYF	TGTGCCTGGAGTGGCGGACTAGCGGGGGGGCAGACCCAGTACTTC
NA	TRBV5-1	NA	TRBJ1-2	CASSVLQGNYGYTF	TGCGCCAGCAGCGTCCTACAGGGTAACTATGGCTACACCTTC
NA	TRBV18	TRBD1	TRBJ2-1	CASSPNRGHNEQFF	TGTGCCAGCTCACCAAACAGGGGTCACAATGAGCAGTTCTTC
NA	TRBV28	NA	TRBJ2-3	CASRAPGGVSTDTQYF	TGTGCCAGCAGGGCCCCAGGAGGGGTTAGCACAGATACGCAGTATTTT
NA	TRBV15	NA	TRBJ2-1	CATSRGGLGGNEQFF	TGTGCCACCAGCAGGGGCGGACTCGGCGGCAATGAGCAGTTCTTC
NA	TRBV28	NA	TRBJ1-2	CASRRDTNYGYTF	TGTGCCAGCAGGAGGGACACTAACTATGGCTACACCTTC
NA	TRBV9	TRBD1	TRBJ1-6	CASSESPTGWINSPLHF	TGTGCCAGCAGCGAGTCCCCGACAGGGTGGATTAATTCACCCCTCCACTTT
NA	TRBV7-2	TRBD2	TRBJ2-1	CASSSGGGVPNEQFF	TGTGCCAGCAGCTCGGGCGGGGGGGTACCCAATGAGCAGTTCTTC
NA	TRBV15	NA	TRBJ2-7	CATSRDHRRGGEQYF	TGTGCCACCAGCAGAGATCACAGAAGAGGAGGCGAGCAGTACTTC
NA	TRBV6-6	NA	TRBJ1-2	CASSRSGSSYGYTF	TGTGCCAGCAGCCGCTCAGGTTCCTCCTATGGCTACACCTTC
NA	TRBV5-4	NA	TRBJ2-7	CASSLDRAYEQYF	TGTGCCAGCAGCTTGGACAGGGCCTACGAGCAGTACTTC
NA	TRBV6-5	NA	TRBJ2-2	CASTDRDPDTGELFF	TGTGCCAGCACCGACCGAGACCCAGACACTGGGGAGCTGTTTTTT